Below are 32 T cell receptor beta chains sequenced from a single sample in a study of neurological immune-mediated disorders. TCRdb independently ran MiXCR on the 5' RACE reads; one entry per CDR3 protein. The table lists some 47,000 distinct CDR3 sequences, over 6% of them singletons. Sequenced sample: CD4+ T cells from blood. These receptors were collected from a woman in her 40s in good health.

This clonotype showed up many times. V gene TRBV7-2 combines with J gene TRBJ1-6, with a tentative D call TRBD1 (6 bases). With 4 bases removed from V and 9 bases from J, the gap between germline ends came to 13 bases. Germline V gene sequence: CDR1 SGHTA, CDR2 FQGNSA. The CDR3 runs to 14 residues. In DNA, the CDR3 is TGTGCCAGCAGCTCCACAGGGATGGGTTCACCCCTCCACTTT. Its protein is CASSSTGMGSPLHF.

This clonotype occurred many times. The CDR3 protein is CASSHPSGNTGELFF. CDR3 nucleotide sequence: TGCGCCAGCAGCCATCCTAGTGGGAACACCGGGGAGCTGTTTTTT. The chain joins TRBV5-1 to TRBJ2-2; no clear D. V lost 4 bases, J lost 1 base, and 11 bases lay in between. This CDR3 has 15 amino acids. Germline CDR1 SGHRS, CDR2 YFSETQ.

This clonotype was observed at least ten times. The chain links TRBV5-1 to TRBJ1-4; D is unresolved. The CDR3 runs 16 residues. V lost 0 bases and J 8 bases, leaving 17 bases between the germline ends. Germline V gene sequence: CDR1 SGHRS, CDR2 YFSETQ. The CDR3 here is CASSLAAGSVGEKLFF. The DNA for the CDR3 is TGCGCCAGCAGCTTGGCCGCCGGGAGTGTTGGGGAAAAACTGTTTTTT.

This clonotype was counted ten times or more. The rearrangement links TRBV20-1 to TRBJ2-3; TRBD1 might be the D (6 bases). The CDR3 length is 13 residues. The germline CDR1 and CDR2 sequences are DFQATT and SNEGSKA (reference sequence). Trimming cost V 0 bases and J 6 bases, with 10 bases left between them. As DNA, the CDR3 is TGCAGTGCTAGAGAGGGGGCCCCGGATACGCAGTATTTT. Its protein is CSAREGAPDTQYF.

This clonotype was picked up many times. V usage is TRBV4-1 and J usage is TRBJ1-5; D remains ambiguous. This CDR3 has 15 residues. The V end lost 0 bases, the J end lost 6 bases, and 12 bases lay between the germline ends. Germline V gives CDR1 MGHRA, CDR2 YSYEKL. The CDR3 region is CASSQDAGVGQPQHF. The CDR3 bases are TGCGCCAGCAGCCAAGATGCTGGGGTCGGTCAGCCCCAGCATTTT.

The chain links TRBV7-9 to TRBJ1-4; perhaps TRBD1 as D (6 bases). The V end was cut by 5 bases, the J end by 8 bases, with 15 bases between. The CDR3 runs to 14 residues. The germline V gene encodes CDR1 SEHNR and CDR2 FQNEAQ (reference sequence). Here the CDR3 DNA reads TGTGCCAGCAGCCACATGGACAGTGGGGAAAAACTGTTTTTT. It encodes CASSHMDSGEKLFF.

This clonotype occurred many times. The chain combines TRBV5-1 with TRBJ2-1; 8 nucleotides agree with TRBD2. The V gene's germline CDR1 is SGHRS and CDR2 YFSETQ. The CDR3 has 12 residues. J lost 8 bases, V lost 3 bases, and 1 base had no gene match. The CDR3 protein is CASSSRGDEQFF. The CDR3 DNA follows: TGCGCCAGCAGCTCGCGGGGGGATGAGCAGTTCTTC.

This clonotype was detected many times. The chain combines TRBV5-1 with TRBJ2-3; no reliable D call. This CDR3 has 12 residues. Deletions cut 0 bases from V and 7 bases from J, with 6 bases between. Germline V CDR1 and CDR2: SGHRS, YFSETQ. DNA of the CDR3: TGCGCCAGCAGCTTGGACTATTATACGCAGTATTTT. Protein product: CASSLDYYTQYF.

The sample holds many counts of this clonotype. The chain joins TRBV7-3 to TRBJ1-1; maybe TRBD1 (5 bases). Trimming shortened V by 5 bases and J by 5 bases, and 18 bases separated the two germline ends. Germline lookup yields CDR1 SGHTA and CDR2 FQGTGA. The CDR3 has 15 residues. The CDR3 nucleotides read TGTGCCAGCAGCCCGACGGGGGTTATGAGGACTGAAGCTTTCTTT. Translated, it gives CASSPTGVMRTEAFF.

This clonotype appeared many times. The V call is TRBV5-1, the J call TRBJ2-2; possible D gene TRBD2, 7 bases. V lost 3 bases, J lost 4 bases, and 19 bases lay in between. Looked up from germline, CDR1 is SGHRS and CDR2 is YFSETQ. The CDR3 has 17 residues. CDR3 DNA: TGCGCCAGCAGCTCCTTAGCGGGTCGGGGGCCCACCGGGGAGCTGTTTTTT. The encoded protein is CASSSLAGRGPTGELFF.

There are many counts of this clonotype. The chain has TRBV6-6 and TRBJ1-1; 8 bases are a match to TRBD1. V shed 6 bases, J shed 4 bases, and the junction held 10 bases outside the gene matches. This CDR3 is 15 amino acids long. Germline V lookup: CDR1 MNHNY, CDR2 SVGAGI (reference sequence). CDR3 sequence reads: CASRETGVRGTEAFF. CDR3 DNA sequence: TGTGCCAGCAGAGAGACAGGGGTTCGGGGCACTGAAGCTTTCTTT.

This clonotype has a count of ten or more. This rearrangement joins TRBV7-2 to TRBJ2-1, with 10 bases fitting TRBD2. After removal of 2 bases from V and 7 bases from J, the junction contained 5 bases not matched to a gene. The CDR3 spans 15 residues. Germline V gene sequence: CDR1 SGHTA, CDR2 FQGNSA. The CDR3 protein is CASSLWPSGGNEQFF. The CDR3 nucleotides are TGTGCCAGCAGCTTATGGCCTAGCGGGGGTAATGAGCAGTTCTTC.

This clonotype showed up many times. V usage is TRBV24-1 and J usage is TRBJ2-1, with D tentatively TRBD2 (5 bases). Trimming removed 7 bases from V and 6 bases from J, with 12 bases in between. The V gene's germline CDR1 is KGHDR and CDR2 SFDVKD. This CDR3 spans 13 amino acids. The DNA for the CDR3 is TGTGCCACCAGACCCCCGGGGTCCAATGAGCAGTTCTTC. Translated, it gives CATRPPGSNEQFF.

This clonotype was seen repeatedly, ten times or more. The CDR3 loop reads CASSLLLPRDRVFDTQYF. The CDR3 nucleotides are TGTGCCAGCAGTTTATTATTACCCCGGGACAGGGTTTTTGATACGCAGTATTTT. The chain recombines TRBV12-3 or TRBV12-4 with TRBJ2-3, with 9 bases lining up with TRBD1. V lost 2 bases and J lost 6; bases outside the gene matches: 15. This CDR3 contains 18 residues.

This clonotype was recorded at least ten times. The chain couples TRBV28 to TRBJ1-5; unclear D gene. The CDR3 runs to 14 residues. V dropped 7 bases and J dropped 1 base, with 11 bases sitting between them. Germline CDR1 reads MDHEN; CDR2 reads SYDVKM. CDR3 coding DNA: TGTGCCAGCACCATCCCCGGAAGCAATCAGCCCCAGCATTTT. This translates into CASTIPGSNQPQHF.

This clonotype appeared many times. The genes are TRBV5-1 and TRBJ1-1; 7 bases are a match to TRBD1. J lost 0 bases, V lost 3 bases, and 5 bases had no gene match. Looked up from germline, CDR1 is SGHRS and CDR2 is YFSETQ. The CDR3 length is 15 residues. The CDR3 loop is CASSSSGTVNTEAFF. The CDR3 DNA sequence: TGCGCCAGCAGCTCCTCCGGGACAGTGAACACTGAAGCTTTCTTT.

This clonotype was picked up many times. The chain recombines TRBV4-3 with TRBJ2-3; a weak D match, TRBD1 (5 bases). The CDR3 consists of 17 residues. V was cut by 1 base and J by 2 bases, with 16 bases left in between. CDR1 and CDR2 (germline): LGHNA, YSLEER. In nucleotides, the CDR3 is TGCGCCAGCAGCCAAGGGACGCGAAGACAGCACACAGATACGCAGTATTTT. It specifies CASSQGTRRQHTDTQYF.

This clonotype was picked up many times. The gene calls are TRBV7-9 and TRBJ2-7; perhaps TRBD2 as D (5 bases). Germline loops: CDR1 SEHNR, CDR2 FQNEAQ (reference sequence). There are 13 residues in the CDR3. V was clipped by 5 bases and J by 1 base, with 9 bases between them. This CDR3 reads CASSGLDSYEQYF. CDR3 DNA sequence: TGTGCCAGCAGCGGACTTGATTCCTACGAGCAGTACTTC.

This clonotype has ten or more counts. The chain carries TRBV20-1 and TRBJ1-2, with a weak D call TRBD1 (5 bases). V shed 3 bases and J shed 1 base, with 15 bases lying between them. This CDR3 is built from 15 residues. Germline CDR1 is DFQATT and CDR2 is SNEGSKA (reference sequence). The CDR3 coding sequence is TGCAGTGCTAGCGCCGGGCGGGGGGTTAACTATGGCTACACCTTC. This gives the protein CSASAGRGVNYGYTF.

This clonotype was detected ten times or more. The CDR3 loop reads CASSSRDSGNTIYF. Here the CDR3 DNA reads TGTGCCAGCAGCAGCCGGGACAGTGGAAACACCATATATTTT. The chain recombines TRBV11-3 with TRBJ1-3; 7 bases are a match to TRBD1. CDR3 length: 14 amino acids. V gave up 5 bases and J gave up 3 bases; unmatched junction bases: 4. Germline assignment: CDR1 SGHNT and CDR2 YENEEA.

This clonotype was found many times. The gene calls are TRBV7-2 and TRBJ2-5; perhaps TRBD2 as D (5 bases). The CDR3 spans 16 residues. In germline, CDR1 is SGHTA, CDR2 FQGNSA. Between the trimmed V and J ends, which lost 4 bases and 5 bases, there was a span of 20 bases. The chain's CDR3 is CASSSGEIARGETQYF. CDR3 coding DNA: TGTGCCAGCAGCTCTGGGGAAATAGCGAGAGGGGAGACCCAGTACTTC. Complete variable domain (other parts from reference TRBV7-2 and TRBJ2-5): GAGVSQSPSNKVTEKGKDVELRCDPISGHTALYWYRQSLGQGLEFLIYFQGNSAPDKSGLPSDRFSAERTGGSVSTLTIQRTQQEDSAVYLCASSSGEIARGETQYFGPGTRLLVL.

This clonotype has at least ten counts. Here the CDR3 DNA reads TGCGCCAGCAGCCCCGAGGGGGCCAGGATTGAGCAGTACTTC. This gives the protein CASSPEGARIEQYF. The J gene is TRBJ2-7, the V gene TRBV5-1; 7 nucleotides match TRBD1. The germline V gene encodes CDR1 SGHRS and CDR2 YFSETQ. This CDR3 region has 14 residues. The V and J ends lost 4 bases and 7 bases, in that order; junction bases with no gene match: 11.

At least ten counts were recorded for this clonotype. This chain uses TRBV12-3 or TRBV12-4 with TRBJ2-5; perhaps TRBD1 as D (6 bases). The CDR3 loop spans 14 amino acids. The V and J ends lost 5 bases and 7 bases respectively, with 17 bases between them. The CDR3 DNA is TGTGCCAGCAGTGACCGGGACACCGAAGTGACCCAGTACTTC. Protein: CASSDRDTEVTQYF.

This clonotype showed up many times. The chain carries TRBV5-1 and TRBJ2-7, with 8 bases matching TRBD2. The trim removed 0 bases at V and 3 bases at J, leaving 8 bases unmatched. The CDR3 runs 16 residues. CDR1 is SGHRS, CDR2 YFSETQ, per germline. CDR3 in amino acids: CASSLGLAGMGYEQYF. The CDR3, as DNA: TGCGCCAGCAGCTTGGGGTTAGCGGGAATGGGCTACGAGCAGTACTTC.

This clonotype showed up many times. DNA of the CDR3: TGTGCCAGCAGCTTACCAAAACAGGCTACCGGGTGGGACCCAATGAACACTGAAGCTTTCTTT. Translating it yields CASSLPKQATGWDPMNTEAFF. The chain has TRBV7-8 and TRBJ1-1, with D maybe TRBD1 (5 bases). Germline V gene data show CDR1 as SGHVS and CDR2 as FQNEAQ. Trimming pared 2 bases from V and 0 bases from J, leaving 28 bases between. The CDR3 loop spans 21 amino acids. The full variable domain, in which reference TRBV7-8 and TRBJ1-1 provide the parts outside the CDR3, is GAGVSQSPRYKVAKRGQDVALRCDPISGHVSLFWYQQALGQGPEFLTYFQNEAQLDKSGLPSDRFFAERPEGSVSTLKIQRTQQEDSAVYLCASSLPKQATGWDPMNTEAFFGQGTRLTVV.

This clonotype was observed many times. The V call is TRBV6-2 or TRBV6-3, the J call TRBJ2-3, with 13 bases identical to TRBD2. Germline CDR1 reads MNHEY; CDR2 reads SVGEGT. J gave up 5 bases and V 6 bases, and 8 bases lay outside the gene matches. This CDR3 comprises 16 residues. Here the CDR3 reads CASRLGLAGVQDTQYF. In DNA form, the CDR3 reads TGTGCCAGCAGACTCGGACTAGCGGGAGTGCAAGATACGCAGTATTTT.

This clonotype appeared many times. The gene calls are TRBV5-1 and TRBJ2-1, with 8 bases fitting TRBD2. The CDR3 sequence is 20 residues long. Germline values: CDR1 SGHRS, CDR2 YFSETQ. V lost 1 base and J lost 2; bases outside the gene matches: 17. CDR3 in amino acids: CASSLNVPGLGLGTYNEQFF. DNA of the CDR3: TGCGCCAGCAGCTTGAACGTCCCGGGACTAGGGCTGGGGACCTACAATGAGCAGTTCTTC.

This clonotype was seen ten or more times. The chain uses TRBV20-1 and TRBJ2-1; 7 bases line up with TRBD2. J was trimmed by 5 bases and V by 6 bases; bases with no gene match: 10. The CDR3 contains 14 residues. The germline CDR1 and CDR2 sequences are DFQATT and SNEGSKA (reference sequence). CDR3 sequence reads: CSASGTTDHNEQFF. CDR3 in DNA: TGCAGTGCCTCGGGGACTACGGATCACAATGAGCAGTTCTTC.

This clonotype was recorded many times. This chain uses TRBV29-1 with TRBJ2-3, with 10 bases that match TRBD2. The CDR3 spans 16 residues. Losses at the gene ends were 5 bases for V and 0 bases for J; bases not matched to a gene: 8. In germline, CDR1 is SQVTM, CDR2 ANQGSEA. CDR3 nucleotides: TGCAGCGTTCAGGAGCGGGAGGGGCCTAGCACAGATACGCAGTATTTT. This translates into CSVQEREGPSTDTQYF.

There are many counts of this clonotype. The chain joins TRBV11-2 to TRBJ2-2; 7 nucleotides agree with TRBD1. This CDR3 is 15 amino acids long. The ends lost 5 bases at V and 6 bases at J; junction bases unmatched: 9. Germline CDR1 SGHAT, CDR2 FQNNGV. In nucleotides, the CDR3 is TGTGCCAGCAGCCAACAGGGGAACAAACCCGGGGAGCTGTTTTTT. Translated: CASSQQGNKPGELFF.

This clonotype has a count of ten or more. This sequence joins TRBV20-1 and TRBJ2-7, with 9 bases fitting TRBD2. The trim removed 3 bases at V and 7 bases at J, leaving 22 bases unmatched. There are 18 residues in the CDR3. Germline V gene sequence: CDR1 DFQATT, CDR2 SNEGSKA (reference sequence). Here the CDR3 DNA reads TGCAGTGCTAGGAACCCCAGCGGTAGCGGGGGATTACTGGGGGAGCAGTACTTC. Translation gives CSARNPSGSGGLLGEQYF.

This clonotype showed up many times. This chain links TRBV5-1 with TRBJ2-7, with a weak D call TRBD2 (6 bases). Germline V CDR1 and CDR2: SGHRS, YFSETQ. V lost 4 bases and J 6 bases, leaving 17 bases between the germline ends. This CDR3 contains 14 residues. CDR3 sequence reads: CASSPMGGGGEQYF. As DNA, the CDR3 is TGCGCCAGCAGCCCAATGGGGGGAGGCGGCGAGCAGTACTTC.